This is a list of T cell receptor beta chains from one sample in a study of cytomegalovirus exposure and HLA in healthy donors. Only in-frame clones appear in the TCRdb table, and some are missing; sequencing was by immunoSEQ multiplex PCR. The sample records approximately 97,000 clones, 81% being singletons. Specimen: PBMCs. The source is a man aged 35-49 years in good health and CMV-seropositive. CDR3s include the opening cysteine and the closing phenylalanine or tryptophan.

TRBV29-1,TRBJ2-7,CSVIGRDTYEQYF
TRBV21-1,TRBJ2-7,CASSTRGQANSYEQYF
TRBV28,TRBJ2-7,CASSFRGQRDYEQYF
TRBV7-9,TRBJ1-2,CASSSGTGHSSNYGYTF
TRBV7-2,TRBJ1-1,CASSFLGGNTEAFF
TRBV5-8,TRBJ1-5,CASSSMGGLSNQPQHF
TRBV5-1,TRBJ2-1,CASRPYLAGGRNEQFF
TRBV5-4,TRBJ1-2,CASSSQGSDGYTF
TRBV9,TRBJ2-7,CASSAQSGGPYEQYF
TRBV5-6,TRBJ1-4,CASSWTGGGEKLFF
TRBV6-6,TRBJ1-3,CASSRSTSGNTIYF
TRBV5-1,TRBJ2-5,CASSPGTSGQETQYF
TRBV7-8,TRBJ1-5,CASSLAWTARGPQHF
TRBV19,TRBJ1-2,CASSDRGRLYGYTF
TRBV5-1,TRBJ2-7,CASSLVGTGNEQYF
TRBV9,TRBJ2-7,CASSTLAGSSYEQYF
TRBV27,TRBJ1-1,CASSLYPGSRAFF
TRBV14,TRBJ1-1,CASSQERAWGEAFF
TRBV5-1,TRBJ2-5,CASSLVGLAGQETQYF
TRBV29-1,TRBJ1-1,CSATLPGQGLNTEAFF
TRBV19,TRBJ2-1,CASTPGTIHNEQFF
TRBV7-6,TRBJ2-3,CASSLSSPDTQYF
TRBV28,TRBJ2-7,CASSYGWGQGAQVLYEQYF
TRBV30,TRBJ2-1,CAWSVLASRAFF
TRBV5-4,TRBJ2-2,CASSHEAREDTGELFF
TRBV4-2,TRBJ2-5,CASSQTAMAETQYF
TRBV27,TRBJ1-2,CASSLFPPAEGYTF
TRBV5-1,TRBJ2-5,CASSLAWTSDQETQYF
TRBV7-9,TRBJ1-4,CASSLAGRRGTNEKLFF
TRBV27,TRBJ2-1,CASSSPAGGAYNEQFF
TRBV7-2,TRBJ2-1,CASSRGVNEQFF
TRBV15,TRBJ2-1,CATSRPSSYNEQFF
TRBV6-5,TRBJ2-7,CASSPTGPYEQYF
TRBV6-6,TRBJ2-7,CASSLTGGSPYEQYF
TRBV5-5,TRBJ1-5,CASSLEGDGNQPQHF
TRBV7-6,TRBJ2-7,CASSSGGNVEQYF
TRBV6-6,TRBJ2-1,CASSRPGTEDNEQFF
TRBV15,TRBJ2-1,CATAGTYGYNEQFF
TRBV7-8,TRBJ2-3,CASSLTLGGPADTQYF
TRBV28,TRBJ1-2,CASSLARRTYGYTF
TRBV5-5,TRBJ1-5,CASSETGGSNQPQHF
TRBV11-3,TRBJ2-2,CASSLGANTGELFF